This TCR beta chain comes out of a study of post-analysis software for immune sequencing data. Unique molecular identifiers featured in each of the TCR beta cDNA libraries. TCRdb independently ran MiXCR on the PCR reads; one entry per CDR3 protein. The sample shows 750,000 to 950,000 distinct CDR3 sequences, 35% to 55% of them seen only once. Sequencing used blood. The receptor's source is a girl between 5 and 17 years old with multiple sclerosis.

CDR3 nucleotide sequence: TGTGCCAGCAGCTCCGCGACTAGCGGCTACGAGCAGTACTTC. Protein product: CASSSATSGYEQYF. V and J are TRBV7-2 and TRBJ2-7, with 9 bases that match TRBD2. V lost 4 bases, J lost 3 bases, and 4 bases stayed unmatched. The CDR3 is made up of 14 amino acids. Germline-derived CDR1 and CDR2 are SGHTA and FQGNSA.